The clone carrying this T cell receptor beta chain was found many times. Its antigen is currently unknown. The data stem from a study of human T cells and chemical hapten exposure. Study summary: Per-sample variation in TCR yield stemmed mainly from small pooled library volume differences.

The J segment lost 6 bases and the V segment lost 10 bases, leaving 10 bases of the junction unmatched. Germline assignment: CDR1 LGHDT and CDR2 YNNKEL (reference sequence). The CDR3 extends over 13 amino acids. Attachment of unique molecular identifiers to individual cDNA molecules was performed in the library. TCRdb re-derived calls from the RACE reads in MiXCR, one entry per CDR3 protein. In the table there are 350,000 to 450,000 distinct CDR3 sequences, around 5.5% of which are singletons. Time point defined: pre-sensitization, week 0. Sample treatment: therapeutic diphenylcyclopropenone sensitization with weekly scalp DPC. Findings and caveats of the study: Expanded TCRs clustered into significantly more large CDR3 similarity groups than controls, the analysis revealed. Healthy people's immune response may differ from that of the donors, who had alopecia.

This sequence joins TRBV3-1 and TRBJ2-3, with TRBD2 matching 7 bases. The TCR sequence derives from a woman aged 45 to 65 with alopecia areata. Some clones in this sample may be carry-over from other donors' samples. This sample comprised whole blood, obtained in connection with sensitization to the hapten diphenylcyclopropenone (DPC). The CDR3 spells CATASGAADTQYF. CDR3 sequence (DNA): TGTGCCACCGCAAGCGGGGCTGCGGATACGCAGTATTTT.